Below, 12 T cell receptor beta chains from the same sample are listed, as sequenced in a study of blood T cells in healthy people across ages. Through a sample-barcoded 5' primer and a J-beta primer mix, a second PCR was run for about 6 to 12 cycles. TCRdb ran MiXCR on the 5' RACE reads and lists one entry per CDR3 protein. The data show 650,000 to 800,000 distinct CDR3 sequences, 52% seen once. Sequencing was done on a sample of blood. These receptors all come from a woman over 75 in good health.

This clonotype was seen more than once but under ten times. The rearrangement joins TRBV18 to TRBJ2-1, with 9 nucleotides matching TRBD1. CDR1 and CDR2 from the germline V gene are KGHSH and LQKENI. CDR3 length: 15 amino acids. V shed 3 bases, J shed 6 bases, and the junction held 6 bases outside the gene matches. CDR3 sequence (DNA): TGTGCCAGCTCACCGCGGGGACAGGGTGTCAATGAGCAGTTCTTC. It yields the protein CASSPRGQGVNEQFF.

As for this clonotype: With a much larger clone just one base away, this may be a read error. The J gene is TRBJ2-3, the V gene TRBV4-2; D unclear. Germline loops: CDR1 LGHNA, CDR2 YNFKEQ. This CDR3 comprises 14 residues. The CDR3 DNA reads TGTGCCAGCAGCCAAGATAGTAAGTCAGAGACGCAGTATTTT. Its protein is CASSQDSKSETQYF.

Points on this clonotype: At one boundary the junction diverges from the germline segment, which might be a read error. The genes are TRBV12-3 or TRBV12-4 and TRBJ1-6; D is ambiguous. There are 11 residues in the CDR3. The DNA of the CDR3 is TGTACCAGCAGCCTGGGTTCACCCCTCCACTTT. Encoded protein: CTSSLGSPLHF.

The chain recombines TRBV2 with TRBJ1-4; D perhaps matches TRBD1 (5 bases). CDR3 size: 13 residues. Germline V gives CDR1 SNHLY, CDR2 FYNNEI. Trimming stripped 3 bases from V and 8 bases from J, with 10 bases between. The CDR3 reads CASSDRAGEKLFF. The CDR3 bases are TGTGCCAGCAGTGACAGGGCTGGAGAAAAACTGTTTTTT.

Points on this clonotype: At one boundary the junction diverges from the germline segment, which might be a read error. V usage is TRBV27 and J usage is TRBJ2-5, with 8 bases fitting TRBD2. The J call could be wrong; TRBJ2-7 is a better fit for the DNA end. Germline values: CDR1 MNHEY, CDR2 SMNVEV (reference sequence). This CDR3 comprises 16 residues. CDR3 region: CVSSWTSRTVNNEQYF. The CDR3 nucleotides are TGTGTCAGCAGTTGGACTAGCAGAACAGTCAACAACGAGCAGTACTTC.

V gene TRBV3-1 combines with J gene TRBJ2-1; the match to TRBD2 covers 10 bases. The germline CDR1 and CDR2 sequences are LGHDT and YNNKEL (reference sequence). The CDR3 sequence is 17 residues long. Trimming took 5 bases from V and 5 from J; bases not matched to a gene: 12. The CDR3 reads CASSSIGLAGEDNEQFF. CDR3 nucleotide sequence: TGTGCCAGCAGCTCTATTGGGCTAGCGGGGGAGGACAATGAGCAGTTCTTC.

The chain uses TRBV12-3 or TRBV12-4 and TRBJ2-2; possibly TRBD1 for D (6 bases). Trimming took off 7 bases at V and 2 bases at J, with 14 bases between the two ends. The CDR3 runs 15 residues. CDR3 sequence: CASNYEQGNTGELFF. The CDR3 bases are TGTGCCAGCAACTACGAACAGGGAAACACCGGGGAGCTGTTTTTT.

This clonotype was recorded at least ten times. The chain uses TRBV12-3 or TRBV12-4 and TRBJ1-6, with D unclear. The CDR3 length is 14 residues. Deletions cut 8 bases from V and 5 bases from J, with 13 bases between. CDR3 bases: TGTGCCAGCTCCCTCTCACGGAATAATTCACCCCTCCACTTT. Encoded protein: CASSLSRNNSPLHF.

To note about this clonotype: A much larger clone lies one base from this, so it may be a read error. The V gene is TRBV29-1, the J gene TRBJ1-5; D remains ambiguous. Germline assignment: CDR1 SQVTM and CDR2 ANQGSEA. The CDR3 spans 11 residues. Trimming took 7 bases from V and 5 from J, leaving 9 bases between them. The CDR3 DNA reads as TGCAGCGGGGCACTCTATCAGCCCCAGCATTTT. Its translation: CSGALYQPQHF.

This clonotype has just a few counts. The chain uses TRBV28 and TRBJ2-7; tentatively, D is TRBD2 (5 bases). From germline, CDR1 is MDHEN and CDR2 SYDVKM. Trimming stripped 3 bases from V and 2 bases from J, with 8 bases between. CDR3 size: 13 residues. The CDR3 DNA is TGTGCCAGCAGTTTGCCAGCGGCCTACGAGCAGTACTTC. Amino acids: CASSLPAAYEQYF.

Comments on this clonotype: A much larger clone differs from this one at a single base, so this may be a read error. The chain joins TRBV6-2 or TRBV6-3 to TRBJ2-7; weak D call: TRBD2 (6 bases). Trimming pared 11 bases from V and 3 bases from J, leaving 17 bases between. Germline V gene data show CDR1 as MNHEY and CDR2 as SVGEGT. CDR3 size: 13 residues. The CDR3 coding sequence is TGTGCCTGCAAGGAGGGTACAAGCTACGAGCAGTACTTC. Translation gives CACKEGTSYEQYF.

Only one count was recorded for this clonotype. The chain employs TRBV4-2 and TRBJ2-1, with D unresolved. With 0 bases removed from V and 6 bases from J, the gap between germline ends came to 12 bases. The germline gives CDR1 LGHNA, CDR2 YNFKEQ. The CDR3 contains 15 residues. CDR3 region: CASSQENTIRNEQFF. In nucleotides, the CDR3 is TGTGCCAGCAGCCAAGAAAATACAATTCGCAATGAGCAGTTCTTC.